This T cell receptor (beta chain) originates from a study of blood T cell repertoires in COVID-19. Assay used: immunoSEQ multiplex PCR; TCRdb lists only in-frame clones, some missing. The sample has 100,000 to 150,000 clones, roughly 85% seen once. Per the germline V gene, CDR1 is LGHNA and CDR2 is YSLEER. The length of the CDR3 is 20 residues. J was trimmed by 9 bases and V by 1 base; bases with no gene match: 20. The J gene is TRBJ2-1, the V gene TRBV4-3, with TRBD1 identical over 11 bases. The specimen was peripheral blood. The sequence was obtained from a woman aged 80 or older with COVID-19, enrolled during active disease. CDR3 sequence (DNA): TGCGCCAGCAGCCAAGCCGGACTAGGACAGGGGGCTTTCTTCGGTTTTGAGCAGTTCTTC. It codes for CASSQAGLGQGAFFGFEQFF.